This T cell receptor (beta chain) appears in the sequencing data of a study of response to subunit inactivated influenza vaccine (dated by TCRdb to between 2018 and 2020). For context, the study as a whole: To follow how T cells responded to a trivalent subunit inactivated influenza vaccine, the researchers relied on deep quantitative profiling of the T cell receptor repertoire. Results and caveats for the whole study, not just this receptor: According to the authors, only a limited number of new T cells may be recruited by each seasonal influenza vaccination.

About this clonotype: Its antigen is not yet known. Per-nucleotide qualities are absent, and no much larger clonotype sits a single base away.

Library construction relied on RT-PCR. The sequencing machine was an Illumina HiSeq 2500. Starting from the raw public reads, TCRdb applied fastp trimming at Q25, assembled clones with MiXCR and retained in-frame beta chains. Entries are consolidated by CDR3 protein sequence, retaining the most common genes and DNA. The sample profile shows 500,000 or so distinct CDR3 sequences; approximately 15% of them were found once. The top ten clonotypes cover 3% of the sample. Trimming accounts for 4 bases at V and 0 bases at J, while the number of junction bases matched to no gene is 7. The CDR3 has 18 amino acids, counting the end cysteine and phenylalanine. Only CDR3 DNA remains: 54 bases, in frame from the first base. CDR1 and CDR2, looked up from the germline V gene, are SGHRS and YFSETQ.

The chain employs TRBV5-1 and TRBJ2-6; the central 10 bases match TRBD1. The input for sequencing was CD4+ T cells sorted from PBMCs, taken around 25 months after vaccination. The sequence came from a man aged 50-75 years who received an inactivated influenza vaccine. Donor details come from another sample of the same person, matched by shared clones. The CDR3: CASSRQGAMLSGANVLTF. The DNA is as follows: TGCGCCAGCAGCAGACAGGGGGCGATGCTCTCTGGGGCCAACGTCCTGACTTTC.